Listed below are T cell receptor beta chains from one sample, sequenced in a study of graft-versus-host responses after intestinal transplantation. The table came from immunoSEQ multiplex PCR; TCRdb's copy has only in-frame clones and leaves some out. The data show approximately 80,000 clones, 70% to 90% seen once. These receptors' antigens are unknown. Here the sequenced sample was unstimulated CD4+ T cells sorted from spleen or lymph node cells, taken before intestinal transplant. The receptors originated from a human donor who received an intestinal transplant. The CDR3 runs from the conserved cysteine through the conserved F or W. The D gene is left open where the match is weak. The size of a clone is reported for some rows only, either as once, few or many, or as a class for expanded clones.

v_call: TRBV28; j_call: TRBJ2-7; clone_size: -; d_call: TRBD1; cdr3_aa: CASSVSGTGVYEQYF; cdr3_nt: TGTGCCAGCAGTGTTTCCGGGACAGGGGTCTACGAGCAGTACTTC
v_call: TRBV13; j_call: TRBJ2-7; clone_size: -; d_call: TRBD2; cdr3_aa: CASSLSVGGFVYEQYF; cdr3_nt: TGTGCCAGCAGCTTATCGGTGGGAGGGTTCGTCTACGAGCAGTACTTC
v_call: TRBV7-9; j_call: TRBJ2-7; clone_size: -; d_call: -; cdr3_aa: CASSRGRGKGPYEQYF; cdr3_nt: TGTGCCAGCAGCAGGGGGAGGGGGAAAGGCCCCTACGAGCAGTACTTC
v_call: TRBV7-9; j_call: TRBJ2-5; clone_size: -; d_call: -; cdr3_aa: CASSPQETQYF; cdr3_nt: TGTGCCAGCAGCCCACAAGAGACCCAGTACTTC
v_call: TRBV29-1; j_call: TRBJ1-1; clone_size: -; d_call: -; cdr3_aa: CTFSSGTEAFF; cdr3_nt: TGCACCTTTTCTTCCGGCACTGAAGCTTTCTTT
v_call: TRBV27; j_call: TRBJ2-7; clone_size: once; d_call: -; cdr3_aa: CASSSIMSRVLRNEQYF; cdr3_nt: TGTGCCAGCAGTTCCATAATGTCCAGGGTCCTTCGGAACGAGCAGTACTTC
v_call: TRBV18; j_call: TRBJ1-2; clone_size: few; d_call: TRBD1; cdr3_aa: CASSLGQGGEGYTF; cdr3_nt: TGTGCCAGCTCCCTGGGACAGGGAGGCGAGGGCTACACCTTC
v_call: TRBV5-1; j_call: TRBJ2-1; clone_size: few; d_call: TRBD2; cdr3_aa: CASSGGRLAGGEQFF; cdr3_nt: TGCGCCAGCAGCGGGGGGAGGCTAGCGGGGGGTGAGCAGTTCTTC
v_call: TRBV2; j_call: TRBJ2-6; clone_size: -; d_call: -; cdr3_aa: CASSDTGANVLTF; cdr3_nt: TGTGCCAGCAGTGATACTGGGGCCAACGTCCTGACTTTC
v_call: TRBV28; j_call: TRBJ2-7; clone_size: few; d_call: -; cdr3_aa: CASSDSIPYEQYF; cdr3_nt: TGTGCCAGCAGTGACAGCATCCCCTACGAGCAGTACTTC
v_call: TRBV5-5; j_call: TRBJ2-7; clone_size: -; d_call: -; cdr3_aa: CASSRRTESYEQYF; cdr3_nt: TGTGCCAGCAGTCGCCGGACAGAGTCCTACGAGCAGTACTTC
v_call: TRBV7-9; j_call: TRBJ1-1; clone_size: -; d_call: -; cdr3_aa: CASSFEANTEAFF; cdr3_nt: TGTGCCAGCAGCTTCGAGGCAAACACTGAAGCTTTCTTT
v_call: TRBV4-2; j_call: TRBJ2-7; clone_size: once; d_call: -; cdr3_aa: CASSQDGPNYEQYF; cdr3_nt: TGTGCCAGCAGCCAAGATGGGCCGAACTACGAGCAGTACTTC
v_call: TRBV7-9; j_call: TRBJ2-5; clone_size: -; d_call: -; cdr3_aa: CASSTRVSGETQYF; cdr3_nt: TGTGCCAGCAGCACTAGGGTATCGGGGGAGACCCAGTACTTC
v_call: TRBV7-8; j_call: TRBJ2-5; clone_size: -; d_call: -; cdr3_aa: CASSLAGRGGLQETQYF; cdr3_nt: TGTGCCAGCAGCTTAGCCGGACGGGGAGGCTTACAAGAGACCCAGTACTTC
v_call: TRBV29-1; j_call: TRBJ2-1; clone_size: once; d_call: TRBD2; cdr3_aa: CSVDGPGGRNEQFF; cdr3_nt: TGCAGCGTTGACGGACCAGGCGGGAGGAATGAGCAGTTCTTC
v_call: TRBV6-1; j_call: TRBJ2-7; clone_size: -; d_call: -; cdr3_aa: CASSAGNYEQYF; cdr3_nt: TGTGCCAGCAGTGCAGGGAACTACGAGCAGTACTTC
v_call: TRBV5-1; j_call: TRBJ2-3; clone_size: -; d_call: TRBD2; cdr3_aa: CASSRRLAGTDTDTQYF; cdr3_nt: TGCGCCAGCAGTCGACGACTAGCGGGTACGGACACAGATACGCAGTATTTT
v_call: TRBV28; j_call: TRBJ1-5; clone_size: -; d_call: -; cdr3_aa: CASSQTGYNQPQHF; cdr3_nt: TGTGCCAGCAGCCAGACAGGCTACAATCAGCCCCAGCATTTT
v_call: TRBV7-9; j_call: TRBJ2-5; clone_size: -; d_call: TRBD2; cdr3_aa: CASSLGLAGGPNLETQYF; cdr3_nt: TGTGCCAGCAGCTTAGGACTAGCGGGGGGGCCCAATTTGGAGACCCAGTACTTC
v_call: TRBV28; j_call: TRBJ1-1; clone_size: -; d_call: TRBD1; cdr3_aa: CASSFQGALTEAFF; cdr3_nt: TGTGCCAGCAGTTTTCAGGGGGCGCTCACTGAAGCTTTCTTT
v_call: TRBV5-6; j_call: TRBJ1-3; clone_size: -; d_call: -; cdr3_aa: CASSFLQGPGNTIYF; cdr3_nt: TGTGCCAGCAGCTTCCTACAGGGTCCTGGAAACACCATATATTTT
v_call: TRBV7-9; j_call: TRBJ2-1; clone_size: -; d_call: TRBD2; cdr3_aa: CASSSGTGLLAGGAGQFF; cdr3_nt: TGTGCCAGCAGCTCAGGGACAGGCTTACTAGCGGGAGGGGCCGGACAGTTCTTC